These 4 T cell receptor beta chains originate from one sample sequenced in a study of early T cells in non-severe SARS-CoV-2 infection. TCRdb recomputed calls from the 5' RACE reads with MiXCR, one row per CDR3 protein. The repertoire includes 30,000 to 40,000 distinct CDR3 sequences, 4.6% of them detected once, and 16% sits in the top ten. The sample consisted of whole blood. The receptors derive from an adult who was a healthcare worker with PCR-confirmed SARS-CoV-2 infection or an uninfected control (not recorded which).

This clonotype was counted ten times or more. The V gene is TRBV11-3, the J gene TRBJ2-2; D assignment may be TRBD1 or TRBD2 (5 bases each). Germline values: CDR1 SGHNT, CDR2 YENEEA. This CDR3 has 16 residues. Trimming removed 1 base at V and 1 base at J, with 10 bases between. The CDR3 bases are TGTGCCAGCAGCTTAGGAGGGACGGTGAACACCGGGGAGCTGTTTTTT. Translation gives CASSLGGTVNTGELFF.

This clonotype appeared many times. The V and J genes are TRBV3-1 and TRBJ1-1; TRBD1 aligns across 9 bases. The CDR3 is 16 amino acids. Germline V lookup: CDR1 LGHDT, CDR2 YNNKEL (reference sequence). J was trimmed by 4 bases and V by 4 bases; bases with no gene match: 10. The CDR3 bases are TGTGCCAGCAGCCGAAGTGTCGGACAGGGGTCCACTGAAGCTTTCTTT. This translates into CASSRSVGQGSTEAFF.

A word on this clonotype: A much bigger clone sits one base away, suggesting this may be a read error. The V call is TRBV7-8, the J call TRBJ2-7; either TRBD1 or TRBD2 may supply D (5 bases each). From germline, CDR1 is SGHVS and CDR2 FQNEAQ. The CDR3 is made up of 17 amino acids. The CDR3 sequence: CPSSSATAGRVQLEQYF. The CDR3 DNA sequence: TGTCCCAGCAGCTCCGCAACTGCGGGCAGGGTACAATTAGAGCAGTACTTC. Full variable domain (rest looked up from reference TRBV7-8 and TRBJ2-7): GAGVSQSPRYKVAKRGQDVALRCDPISGHVSLFWYQQALGQGPEFLTYFQNEAQLDKSGLPSDRFFAERPEGSVSTLKIQRTQQEDSAVYLCPSSSATAGRVQLEQYFGPGTRLTVT.

This clonotype has ten or more counts. This sequence joins TRBV7-2 and TRBJ1-5; D is ambiguous. This CDR3 has 13 residues. V lost 1 base to trimming and J lost 6 bases, with 7 bases between them. The germline V gene encodes CDR1 SGHTA and CDR2 FQGNSA. CDR3 in DNA: TGTGCCAGCAGCTTAGAGGTGGCTCAGCCCCAGCATTTT. Its translation: CASSLEVAQPQHF. Full variable domain (rest looked up from reference TRBV7-2 and TRBJ1-5): GAGVSQSPSNKVTEKGKDVELRCDPISGHTALYWYRQSLGQGLEFLIYFQGNSAPDKSGLPSDRFSAERTGGSVSTLTIQRTQQEDSAVYLCASSLEVAQPQHFGDGTRLSIL.